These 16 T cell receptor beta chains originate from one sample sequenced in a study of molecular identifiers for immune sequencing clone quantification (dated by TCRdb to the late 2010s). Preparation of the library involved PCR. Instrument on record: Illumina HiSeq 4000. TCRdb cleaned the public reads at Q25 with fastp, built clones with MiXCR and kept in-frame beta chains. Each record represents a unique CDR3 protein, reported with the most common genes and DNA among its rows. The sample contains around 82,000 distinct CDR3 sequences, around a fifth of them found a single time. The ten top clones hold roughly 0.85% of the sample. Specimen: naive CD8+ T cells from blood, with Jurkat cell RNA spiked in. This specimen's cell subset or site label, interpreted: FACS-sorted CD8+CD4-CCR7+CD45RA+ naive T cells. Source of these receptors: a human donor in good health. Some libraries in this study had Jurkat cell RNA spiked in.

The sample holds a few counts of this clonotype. CDR3 region: CSARLDYTGELFF. In nucleotides, the CDR3 is TGCAGTGCCAGACTAGACTACACCGGGGAGCTGTTTTTT. The chain links TRBV20-1 to TRBJ2-2; tentative D call: TRBD2 (6 bases). V was pared by 6 bases and J by 3 bases, with 11 bases between. This CDR3 is 13 amino acids long. Germline assignment: CDR1 DFQATT and CDR2 SNEGSKA (reference sequence).

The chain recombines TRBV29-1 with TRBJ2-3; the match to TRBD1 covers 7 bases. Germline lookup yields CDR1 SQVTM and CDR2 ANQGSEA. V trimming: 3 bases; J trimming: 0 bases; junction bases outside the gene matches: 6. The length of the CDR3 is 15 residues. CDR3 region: CSVDKTGRSTDTQYF. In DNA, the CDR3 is TGCAGCGTTGACAAGACAGGGAGAAGCACAGATACGCAGTATTTT.

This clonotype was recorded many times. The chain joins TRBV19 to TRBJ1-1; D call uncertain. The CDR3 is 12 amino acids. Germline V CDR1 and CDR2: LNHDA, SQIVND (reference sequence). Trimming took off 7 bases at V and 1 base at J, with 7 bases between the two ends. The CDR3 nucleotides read TGTGCCAGTATATGGGGGAACACTGAAGCTTTCTTT. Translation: CASIWGNTEAFF.

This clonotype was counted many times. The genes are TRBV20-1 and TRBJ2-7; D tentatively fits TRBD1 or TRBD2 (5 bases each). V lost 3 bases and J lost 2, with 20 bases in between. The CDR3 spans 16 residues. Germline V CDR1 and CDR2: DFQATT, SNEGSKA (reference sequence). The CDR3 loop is CSARGTQAASTYEQYF. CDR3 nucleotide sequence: TGCAGTGCTAGGGGGACGCAGGCAGCGAGTACCTACGAGCAGTACTTC.

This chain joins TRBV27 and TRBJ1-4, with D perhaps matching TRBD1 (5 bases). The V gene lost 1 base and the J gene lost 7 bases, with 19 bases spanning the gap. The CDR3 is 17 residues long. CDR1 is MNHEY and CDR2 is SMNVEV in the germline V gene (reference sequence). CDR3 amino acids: CASSLYAGITSSEKLFF. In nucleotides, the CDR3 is TGTGCCAGCAGTTTATACGCAGGGATCACTTCAAGTGAAAAACTGTTTTTT.

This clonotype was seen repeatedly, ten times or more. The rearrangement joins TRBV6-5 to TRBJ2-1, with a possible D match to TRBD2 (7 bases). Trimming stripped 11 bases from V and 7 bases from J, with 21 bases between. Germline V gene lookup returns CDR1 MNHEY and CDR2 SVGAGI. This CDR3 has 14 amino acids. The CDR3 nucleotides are TGTGCCGCCTCTGGGGGGGCCGGGGTTAATGAGCAGTTCTTC. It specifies CAASGGAGVNEQFF.

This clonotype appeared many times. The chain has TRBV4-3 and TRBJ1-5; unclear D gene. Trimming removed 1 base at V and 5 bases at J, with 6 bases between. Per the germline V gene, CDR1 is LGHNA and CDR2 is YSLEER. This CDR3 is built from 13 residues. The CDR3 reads CASSQGLYQPQHF. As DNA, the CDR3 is TGCGCCAGCAGCCAAGGACTTTATCAGCCCCAGCATTTT.

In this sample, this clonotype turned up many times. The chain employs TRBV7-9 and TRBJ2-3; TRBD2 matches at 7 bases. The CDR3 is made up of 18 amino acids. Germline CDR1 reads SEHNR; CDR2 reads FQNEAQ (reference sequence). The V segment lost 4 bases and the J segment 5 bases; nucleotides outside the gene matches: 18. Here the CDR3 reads CASSSRPSTSNLEDTQYF. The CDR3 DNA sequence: TGTGCCAGCAGCTCTAGGCCATCGACTAGCAACCTGGAAGATACGCAGTATTTT.

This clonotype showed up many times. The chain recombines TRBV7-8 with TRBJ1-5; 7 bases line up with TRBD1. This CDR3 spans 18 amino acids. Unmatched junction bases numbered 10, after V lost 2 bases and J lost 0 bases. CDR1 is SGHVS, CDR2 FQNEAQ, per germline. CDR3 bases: TGTGCCAGCAGCTTAAGGGGGCAATCAAGTGGTAGCAATCAGCCCCAGCATTTT. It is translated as CASSLRGQSSGSNQPQHF. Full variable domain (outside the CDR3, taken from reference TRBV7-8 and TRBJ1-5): GAGVSQSPRYKVAKRGQDVALRCDPISGHVSLFWYQQALGQGPEFLTYFQNEAQLDKSGLPSDRFFAERPEGSVSTLKIQRTQQEDSAVYLCASSLRGQSSGSNQPQHFGDGTRLSIL.

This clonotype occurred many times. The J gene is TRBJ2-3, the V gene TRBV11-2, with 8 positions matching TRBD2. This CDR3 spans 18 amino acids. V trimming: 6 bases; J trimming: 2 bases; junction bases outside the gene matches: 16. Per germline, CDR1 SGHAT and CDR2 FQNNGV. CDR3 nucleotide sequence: TGTGCCAGCAGGAGAGCGCCCCGGGGGGGCCTGGTCACAGATACGCAGTATTTT. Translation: CASRRAPRGGLVTDTQYF.

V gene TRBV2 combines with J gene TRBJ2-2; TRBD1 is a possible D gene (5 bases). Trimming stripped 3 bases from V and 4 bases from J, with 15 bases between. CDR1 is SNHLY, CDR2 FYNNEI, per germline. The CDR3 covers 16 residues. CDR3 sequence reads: CASSDGLDIVTGELFF. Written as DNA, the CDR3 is TGTGCCAGCAGTGATGGGCTGGACATAGTCACCGGGGAGCTGTTTTTT.

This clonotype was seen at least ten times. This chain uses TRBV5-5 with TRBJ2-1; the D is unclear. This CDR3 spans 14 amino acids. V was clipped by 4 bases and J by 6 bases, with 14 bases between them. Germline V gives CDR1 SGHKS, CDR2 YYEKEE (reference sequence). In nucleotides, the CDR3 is TGTGCCAGCAGCCCGACGCCAGCGTTCAATGAGCAGTTCTTC. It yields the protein CASSPTPAFNEQFF.

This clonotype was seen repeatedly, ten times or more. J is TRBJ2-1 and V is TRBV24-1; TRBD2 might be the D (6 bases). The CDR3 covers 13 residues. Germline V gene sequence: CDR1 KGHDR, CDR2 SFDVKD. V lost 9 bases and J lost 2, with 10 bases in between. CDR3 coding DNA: TGTGCCACCGGGGAGGAGACCTACAATGAGCAGTTCTTC. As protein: CATGEETYNEQFF.

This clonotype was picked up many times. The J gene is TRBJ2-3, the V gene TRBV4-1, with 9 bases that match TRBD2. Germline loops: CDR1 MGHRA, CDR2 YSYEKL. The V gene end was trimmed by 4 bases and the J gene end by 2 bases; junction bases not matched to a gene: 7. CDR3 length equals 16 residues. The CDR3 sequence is CASSRPLAGPTDTQYF. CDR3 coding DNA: TGCGCCAGCAGCCGACCACTAGCGGGCCCCACAGATACGCAGTATTTT.

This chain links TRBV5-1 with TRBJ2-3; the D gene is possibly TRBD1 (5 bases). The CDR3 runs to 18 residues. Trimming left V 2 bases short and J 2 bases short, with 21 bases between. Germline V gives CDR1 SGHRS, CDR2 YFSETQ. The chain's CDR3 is CASSLVLVSGMNTDTQYF. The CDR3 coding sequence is TGCGCCAGCAGCTTAGTTTTGGTGTCAGGGATGAACACAGATACGCAGTATTTT.

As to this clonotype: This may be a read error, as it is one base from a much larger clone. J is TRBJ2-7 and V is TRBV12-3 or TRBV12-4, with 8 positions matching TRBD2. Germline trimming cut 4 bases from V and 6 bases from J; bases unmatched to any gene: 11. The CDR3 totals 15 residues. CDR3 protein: CASSSGTRIVVEQYF. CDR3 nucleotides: TGTGCCAGCAGTTCCGGGACTAGGATTGTTGTCGAGCAGTACTTC.